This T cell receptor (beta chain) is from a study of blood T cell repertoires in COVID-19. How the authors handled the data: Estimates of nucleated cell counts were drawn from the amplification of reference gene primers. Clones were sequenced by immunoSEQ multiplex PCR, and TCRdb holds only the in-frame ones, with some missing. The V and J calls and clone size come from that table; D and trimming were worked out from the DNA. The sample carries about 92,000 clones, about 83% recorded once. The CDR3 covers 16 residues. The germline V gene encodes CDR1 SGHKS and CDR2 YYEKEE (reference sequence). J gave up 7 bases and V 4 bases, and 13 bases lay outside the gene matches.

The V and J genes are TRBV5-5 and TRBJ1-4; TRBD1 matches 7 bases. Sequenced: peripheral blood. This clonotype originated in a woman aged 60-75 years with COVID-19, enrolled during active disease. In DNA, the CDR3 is TGTGCCAGCAGCGGGCCGGCACAGGGGAGAGGTGAAAAACTGTTTTTT. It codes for CASSGPAQGRGEKLFF. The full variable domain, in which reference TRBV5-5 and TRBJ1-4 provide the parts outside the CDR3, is DAGVTQSPTHLIKTRGQQVTLRCSPISGHKSVSWYQQVLGQGPQFIFQYYEKEERGRGNFPDRFSARQFPNYSSELNVNALLLGDSALYLCASSGPAQGRGEKLFFGSGTQLSVL.